A selection of T cell receptor beta chains follows, all from one sample in a study of patients and donors after allogeneic stem cell transplantation. TCRdb used MiXCR to reprocess the RT-PCR reads, holding one entry per CDR3 protein. The table records 160,000 or so distinct CDR3 sequences, approximately 24% of them present only once. The sample comprised blood, either unsorted or a sorted T cell fraction (not recorded which). These receptor sequences come from a human donor who was either an allogeneic HSCT recipient or a stem cell or donor lymphocyte infusion donor (not recorded which). It is not recorded whose cells these are; they may come from a transplant donor. The conserved cysteine and the conserved F or W are not part of the CDR3 here. Expanded clones get a size class; other rows say once, few or many, or leave the size out.

J,V,size,CDR3
TRBJ2-3,TRBV20-1,.,SARTGLRGSTDTQY
TRBJ2-1,TRBV20-1,once,SAPPVGLDLRGEQF
TRBJ1-4,TRBV7-2,.,ASSIQGFNEKLF
TRBJ2-1,TRBV27,.,ASSLGGGLNEQF
TRBJ2-1,TRBV27,.,ASTLAGMEDEQF
TRBJ1-2,TRBV29-1,.,SVRGQRDYGYT
TRBJ2-7,TRBV20-1,.,SARGEPAHAEQY
TRBJ1-4,TRBV12-3/TRBV12-4,few,ASTETGNEKLF
TRBJ2-7,TRBV3-1,.,ASSQVWRPYEQY
TRBJ2-3,TRBV5-1,.,ASSAADSDTQY
TRBJ2-7,TRBV20-1,few,SARSGLAAYEQY
TRBJ2-5,TRBV18,.,ASSPLRQGVEETQY
TRBJ2-3,TRBV5-1,.,ASRDRGYTQY
TRBJ2-7,TRBV11-2,.,ASSLAFNGPGLAIYEQY
TRBJ2-7,TRBV12-3/TRBV12-4,.,ASSTTQGAYYEQY
TRBJ2-2,TRBV20-1,few,SARGGLAVNTGELF
TRBJ1-1,TRBV6-5,few,ASSYRRAANTEAF
TRBJ2-1,TRBV5-1,.,ASSQSGMGEQF
TRBJ2-1,TRBV4-3,.,ASSQDPGLAGFYNEQF
TRBJ1-1,TRBV3-1,few,ASSQDTAEAF
TRBJ2-7,TRBV29-1,few,SVEIGDSYEQY
TRBJ2-3,TRBV6-5,few,ASSYSLAGGSTDTQY
TRBJ1-1,TRBV7-9,few,ASSSQYRSGGAF
TRBJ1-1,TRBV7-2,.,ASSLFSIGTEAF
TRBJ2-2,TRBV7-9,few,ASSPPGQYTGELF
TRBJ2-1,TRBV24-1,.,ATSVEGPLASYNEQF
TRBJ1-1,TRBV12-3/TRBV12-4,.,ASSPYPAWGSGNTEAF
TRBJ1-1,TRBV18,few,ASSPRRAQNTEAF
TRBJ1-2,TRBV29-1,.,SAEGGGYGYT
TRBJ2-1,TRBV12-3/TRBV12-4,few,ASSLGPWGDEQF
TRBJ2-2,TRBV13,few,ASSRRGGGARYTGELF
TRBJ1-1,TRBV12-3/TRBV12-4,.,ASSPAGTEAF
TRBJ1-2,TRBV5-1,many,ASSFRQGEGYT
TRBJ1-6,TRBV5-1,.,ASSSSQGGSDSPLH
TRBJ1-1,TRBV6-5,many,ASSYSDPRNTEAF